This T cell receptor (beta chain) derives from a study of blood T cell repertoires in COVID-19. Only one count was recorded for this clone. Produced via immunoSEQ multiplex PCR; TCRdb's table is partial and in-frame only. This table has 200,000 to 250,000 clones, 80% appearing once. The V gene's germline CDR1 is MDHEN and CDR2 SYDVKM. V was trimmed by 5 bases and J by 3 bases, leaving 8 bases between them. The CDR3 runs to 13 residues. The TCR sequence derives from a human donor in a cohort sampled during active COVID-19. The material sequenced was peripheral blood. J is TRBJ1-5 and V is TRBV28; no definite D call. This CDR3 is CASSADSNQPQHF. The DNA of the CDR3 is TGTGCCAGCAGTGCAGACTCCAATCAGCCCCAGCATTTT.